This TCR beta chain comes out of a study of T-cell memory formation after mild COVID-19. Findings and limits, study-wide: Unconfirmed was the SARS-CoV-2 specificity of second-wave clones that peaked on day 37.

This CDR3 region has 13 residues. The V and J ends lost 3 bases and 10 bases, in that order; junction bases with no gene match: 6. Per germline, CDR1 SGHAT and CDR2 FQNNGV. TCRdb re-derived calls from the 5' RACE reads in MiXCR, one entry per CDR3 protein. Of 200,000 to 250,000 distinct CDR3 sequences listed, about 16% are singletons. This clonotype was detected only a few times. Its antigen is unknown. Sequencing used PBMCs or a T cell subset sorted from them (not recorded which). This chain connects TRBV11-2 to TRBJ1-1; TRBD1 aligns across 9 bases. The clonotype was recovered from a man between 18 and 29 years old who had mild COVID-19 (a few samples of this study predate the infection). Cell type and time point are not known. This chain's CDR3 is CASSFYRGRGAFF. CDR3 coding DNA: TGTGCCAGCAGCTTTTACAGGGGGCGCGGAGCTTTCTTT.